The entry below describes one T cell receptor (beta chain). As handled by the study authors: Reference gene primer amplification gave nucleated cell count estimates. This table comes from immunoSEQ multiplex PCR, and its TCRdb copy is limited to in-frame clones, with some not included. V, J and clone size are those of that table, while D and trimming were read from the DNA. This table holds about 240,000 clones, just under 85% found once. This CDR3 comprises 12 residues. The V gene's germline CDR1 is MNHEY and CDR2 SMNVEV (reference sequence). V lost 3 bases and J lost 3, with 5 bases in between. This record comes from a study of blood T cell repertoires in COVID-19. About the research overall: Samples of COVID-19 (acute and convalescent) were obtained from the United States, Italy and Spain. The analysed material was cDNA or gDNA that came from T cells, B-cell-depleted T cells, or PBMCs.

The material sequenced was peripheral blood. This TCR derives from a man aged 45-65 years with acute or convalescent COVID-19. This rearrangement joins TRBV27 to TRBJ2-5; D gene uncertain. DNA for the CDR3: TGTGCCAGCAGTTTCCCCGAAGAGACCCAGTACTTC. Translated, it gives CASSFPEETQYF.